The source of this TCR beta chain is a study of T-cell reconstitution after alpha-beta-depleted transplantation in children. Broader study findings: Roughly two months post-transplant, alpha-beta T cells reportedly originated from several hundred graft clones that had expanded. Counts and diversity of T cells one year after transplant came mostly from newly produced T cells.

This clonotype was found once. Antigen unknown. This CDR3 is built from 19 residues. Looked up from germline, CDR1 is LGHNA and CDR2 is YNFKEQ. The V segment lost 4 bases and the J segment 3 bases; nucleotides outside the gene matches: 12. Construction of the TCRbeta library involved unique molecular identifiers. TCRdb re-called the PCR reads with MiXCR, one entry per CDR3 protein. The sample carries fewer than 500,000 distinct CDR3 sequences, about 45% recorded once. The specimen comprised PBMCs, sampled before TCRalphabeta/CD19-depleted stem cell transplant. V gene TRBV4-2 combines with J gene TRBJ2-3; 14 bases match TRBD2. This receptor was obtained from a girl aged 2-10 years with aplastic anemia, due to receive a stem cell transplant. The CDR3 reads CASSLLTGTSGGETDTQYF. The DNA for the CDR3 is TGTGCCAGCAGCCTCCTGACCGGGACTAGCGGGGGTGAGACAGATACGCAGTATTTT.